This entry features one TCR beta chain sequence. Its antigen remains unidentified. The PCR made use of 60 Vbeta and 13 Jbeta primers. Method: immunoSEQ multiplex PCR; TCRdb's copy keeps in-frame clones and lacks some. The table records roughly 120,000 clones, 82% of them present only once. The sample belongs to a study of cytomegalovirus exposure and HLA in healthy donors. Whole-study results and caveats: The study listed roughly 160 cytomegalovirus-associated TCR beta chains. Roughly uniform depth of sequencing across donors was assumed in presence/absence analyses. Per a later analysis, roughly 17,000 TCR beta sequences showed association with HLA alleles at 0.05 false discovery rate.

The origin of this receptor is a woman aged 18-29 years in good health and CMV-seronegative. The source material was PBMCs.

This chain's CDR3 is CASSHPTGTSLSETQYF. The CDR3 DNA reads TGCGCCAGCAGCCATCCAACCGGGACTAGCCTGTCAGAGACCCAGTACTTC. J is TRBJ2-5 and V is TRBV4-1, with 9 bases aligning to TRBD2. Germline CDR1 is MGHRA and CDR2 is YSYEKL. The CDR3 is 17 residues long. V lost 3 bases and J lost 4; bases outside the gene matches: 12.